The entry below gives a single TCR beta chain sequence along with its context. These data are taken from a study of control samples from healthy donors and cancer patients. Germline CDR1 MNHEY, CDR2 SMNVEV (reference sequence). Trimming removed 5 bases from V and 2 bases from J; junction bases left unmatched: 5. The CDR3 is made up of 14 amino acids. Only in-frame clones appear in the TCRdb table, and some are missing; sequencing was by immunoSEQ multiplex PCR. The table lists 130,000 or so clones, 89% of them singletons, with approximately 7.5% in the top ten. The TCR comes from a man in his fifties or sixties with head and neck cancer. Sequencing input: PBMCs. This rearrangement joins TRBV27 to TRBJ1-2; 7 bases are a match to TRBD1. The chain's CDR3 is CASSRTGRNYGYTF. As DNA, the CDR3 is TGTGCCAGCAGTCGGACAGGACGAAACTATGGCTACACCTTC.